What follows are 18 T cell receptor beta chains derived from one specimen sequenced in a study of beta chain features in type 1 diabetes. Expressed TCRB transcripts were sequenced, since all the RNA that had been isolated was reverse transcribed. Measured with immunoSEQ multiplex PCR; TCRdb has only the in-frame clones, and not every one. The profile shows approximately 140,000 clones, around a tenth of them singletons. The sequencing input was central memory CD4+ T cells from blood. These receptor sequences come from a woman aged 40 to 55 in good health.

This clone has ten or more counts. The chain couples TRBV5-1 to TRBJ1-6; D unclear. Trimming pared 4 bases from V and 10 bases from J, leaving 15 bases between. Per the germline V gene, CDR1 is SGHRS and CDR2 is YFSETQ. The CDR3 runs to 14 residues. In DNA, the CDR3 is TGCGCCAGCAGCCGGGGAGGCCTAGGATCACCCCTCCACTTT. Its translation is CASSRGGLGSPLHF.

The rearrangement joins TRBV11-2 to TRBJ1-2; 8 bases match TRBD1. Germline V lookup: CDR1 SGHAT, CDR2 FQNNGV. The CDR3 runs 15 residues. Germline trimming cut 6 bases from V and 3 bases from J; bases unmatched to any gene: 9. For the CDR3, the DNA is TGTGCCAGCAGTCCTCAGGACAGGGCCTACTATGGCTACACCTTC. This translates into CASSPQDRAYYGYTF.

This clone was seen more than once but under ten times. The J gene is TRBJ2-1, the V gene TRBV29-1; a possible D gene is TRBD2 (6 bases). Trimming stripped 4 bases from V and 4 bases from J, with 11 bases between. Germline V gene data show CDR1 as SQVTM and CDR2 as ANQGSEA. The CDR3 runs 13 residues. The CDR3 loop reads CSVGAGSYNEQFF. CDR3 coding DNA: TGCAGCGTTGGAGCGGGTTCGTACAATGAGCAGTTCTTC.

The CDR3 loop reads CASRAGGESYGYTF. In DNA, the CDR3 is TGCGCCAGCCGAGCAGGGGGCGAATCCTATGGCTACACCTTC. The chain combines TRBV5-1 with TRBJ1-2; 8 positions match TRBD1. The trim removed 7 bases at V and 4 bases at J, leaving 9 bases unmatched. CDR1 and CDR2 (germline): SGHRS, YFSETQ. This CDR3 contains 14 residues. Looking up the rest from reference TRBV5-1 and TRBJ1-2 gives the full variable domain: KAGVTQTPRYLIKTRGQQVTLSCSPISGHRSVSWYQQTPGQGLQFLFEYFSETQRNKGNFPGRFSGRQFSNSRSEMNVSTLELGDSALYLCASRAGGESYGYTFGSGTRLTVV.

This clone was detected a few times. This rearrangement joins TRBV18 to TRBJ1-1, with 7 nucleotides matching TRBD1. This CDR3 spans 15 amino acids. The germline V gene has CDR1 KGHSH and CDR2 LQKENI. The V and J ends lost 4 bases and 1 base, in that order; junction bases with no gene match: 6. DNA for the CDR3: TGTGCCAGCTCACTGACAGGGTACAAGAACACTGAAGCTTTCTTT. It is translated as CASSLTGYKNTEAFF.

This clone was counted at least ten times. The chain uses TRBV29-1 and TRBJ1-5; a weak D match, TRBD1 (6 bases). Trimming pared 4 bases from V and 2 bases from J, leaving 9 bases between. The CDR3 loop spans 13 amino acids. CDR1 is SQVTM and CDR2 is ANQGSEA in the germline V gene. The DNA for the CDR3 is TGCAGCGTTGGAGGGGGTGGCAATCAGCCCCAGCATTTT. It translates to CSVGGGGNQPQHF.

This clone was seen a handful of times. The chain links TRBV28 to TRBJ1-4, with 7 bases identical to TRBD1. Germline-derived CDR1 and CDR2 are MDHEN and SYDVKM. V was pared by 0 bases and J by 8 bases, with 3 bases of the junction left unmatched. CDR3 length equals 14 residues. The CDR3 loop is CASSLWAGGEKLFF. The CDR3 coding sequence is TGTGCCAGCAGTTTATGGGCAGGGGGAGAAAAACTGTTTTTT.

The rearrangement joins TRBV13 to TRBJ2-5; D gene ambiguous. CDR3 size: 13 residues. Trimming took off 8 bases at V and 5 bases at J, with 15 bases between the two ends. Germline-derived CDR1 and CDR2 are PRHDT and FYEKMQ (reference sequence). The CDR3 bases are TGTGCCAGCTTGAGGTGGCCCGGGGAGACCCAGTACTTC. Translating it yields CASLRWPGETQYF.

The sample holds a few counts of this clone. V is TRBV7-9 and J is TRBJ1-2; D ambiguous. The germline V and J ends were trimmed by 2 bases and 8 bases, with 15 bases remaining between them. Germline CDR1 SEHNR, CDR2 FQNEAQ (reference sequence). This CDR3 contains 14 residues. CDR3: CASSLTGSRGGYTF. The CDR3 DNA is TGTGCCAGCAGCTTAACGGGGTCCCGGGGAGGCTACACCTTC.

In nucleotides, the CDR3 is TGTGCCAGCTACCGGGACAACCCCTATGGCTACACCTTC. Amino acids: CASYRDNPYGYTF. This chain uses TRBV2 with TRBJ1-2, with D tentatively TRBD1 (6 bases). Germline loops: CDR1 SNHLY, CDR2 FYNNEI. The CDR3 runs 13 residues. Between the trimmed V and J ends, which lost 8 bases and 4 bases, there was a span of 14 bases.

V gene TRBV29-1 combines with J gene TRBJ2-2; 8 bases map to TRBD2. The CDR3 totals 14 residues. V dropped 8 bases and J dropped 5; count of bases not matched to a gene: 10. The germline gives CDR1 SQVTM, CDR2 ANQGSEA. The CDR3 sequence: CSWRGVGVTGELFF. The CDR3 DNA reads TGCAGCTGGCGGGGGGTGGGAGTAACCGGGGAGCTGTTTTTT.

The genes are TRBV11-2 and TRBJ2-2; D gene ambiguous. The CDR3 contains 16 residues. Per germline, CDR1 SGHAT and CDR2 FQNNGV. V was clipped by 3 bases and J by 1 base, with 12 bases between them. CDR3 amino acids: CASSLTVARNTGELFF. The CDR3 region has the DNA TGTGCCAGCAGCTTGACGGTAGCCAGGAACACCGGGGAGCTGTTTTTT.

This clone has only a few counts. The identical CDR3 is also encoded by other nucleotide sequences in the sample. This chain's CDR3 is CASSPGLAGEQFF. The CDR3 nucleotides are TGTGCCAGCAGCCCGGGACTAGCGGGCGAGCAGTTCTTC. The genes are TRBV7-9 and TRBJ2-1; 12 bases align to TRBD2. There are 13 residues in the CDR3. The V gene's germline CDR1 is SEHNR and CDR2 FQNEAQ (reference sequence). With 5 bases clipped from V and 10 bases from J, the junction kept 3 bases outside the gene matches.

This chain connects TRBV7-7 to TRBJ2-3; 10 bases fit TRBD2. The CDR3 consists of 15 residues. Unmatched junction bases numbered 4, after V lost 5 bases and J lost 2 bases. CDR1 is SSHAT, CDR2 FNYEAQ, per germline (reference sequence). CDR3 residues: CASSRTSGVTDTQYF. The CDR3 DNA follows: TGTGCCAGCAGCCGAACTAGCGGGGTCACAGATACGCAGTATTTT.

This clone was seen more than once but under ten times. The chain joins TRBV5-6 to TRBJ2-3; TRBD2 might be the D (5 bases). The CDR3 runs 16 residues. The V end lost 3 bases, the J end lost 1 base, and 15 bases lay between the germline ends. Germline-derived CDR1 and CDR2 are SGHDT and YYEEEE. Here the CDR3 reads CASSWYDYSRTDTQYF. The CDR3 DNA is TGTGCCAGCAGCTGGTATGACTATTCCCGCACAGATACGCAGTATTTT.

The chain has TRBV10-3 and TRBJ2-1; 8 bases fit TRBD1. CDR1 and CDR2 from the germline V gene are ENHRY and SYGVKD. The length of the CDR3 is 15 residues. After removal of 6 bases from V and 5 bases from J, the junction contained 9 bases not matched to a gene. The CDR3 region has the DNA TGTGCCATCAGACGAACCGGGACAGGACACAATGAGCAGTTCTTC. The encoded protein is CAIRRTGTGHNEQFF.

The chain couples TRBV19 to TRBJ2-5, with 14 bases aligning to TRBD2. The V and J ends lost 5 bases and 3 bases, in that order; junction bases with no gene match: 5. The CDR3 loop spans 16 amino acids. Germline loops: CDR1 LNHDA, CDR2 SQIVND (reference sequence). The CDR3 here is CASSSSGLAGEETQYF. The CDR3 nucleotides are TGTGCCAGTAGTTCCTCGGGACTAGCGGGGGAAGAGACCCAGTACTTC.

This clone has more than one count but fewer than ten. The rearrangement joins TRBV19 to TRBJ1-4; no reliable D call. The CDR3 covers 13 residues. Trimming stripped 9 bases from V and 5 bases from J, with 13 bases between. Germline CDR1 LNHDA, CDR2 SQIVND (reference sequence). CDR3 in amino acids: CARPSDQNEKLFF. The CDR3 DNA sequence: TGTGCCAGGCCTTCAGATCAAAATGAAAAACTGTTTTTT.